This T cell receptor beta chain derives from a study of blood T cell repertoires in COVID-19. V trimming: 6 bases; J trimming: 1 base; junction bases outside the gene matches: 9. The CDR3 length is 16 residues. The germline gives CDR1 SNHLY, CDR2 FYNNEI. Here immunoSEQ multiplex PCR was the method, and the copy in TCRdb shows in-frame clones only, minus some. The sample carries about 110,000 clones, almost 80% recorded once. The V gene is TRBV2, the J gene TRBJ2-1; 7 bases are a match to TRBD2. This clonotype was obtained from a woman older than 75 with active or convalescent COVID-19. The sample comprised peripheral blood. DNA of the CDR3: TGTGCCAGCAGCCGTATGGCGGGAGATTCCTACAATGAGCAGTTCTTC. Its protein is CASSRMAGDSYNEQFF.